This record looks at one T cell receptor beta chain sequence and its context. Its specificity is not known. Employing constant-segment primers, 5'RACE generated TCR alpha and TCR beta cDNA libraries bearing sample barcodes and UMIs. TCRdb recomputed calls from the 5' RACE reads with MiXCR, one row per CDR3 protein. The profile shows a few hundred thousand distinct CDR3 sequences, 25% to 30% of them singletons. The CDR3 is made up of 17 amino acids. Germline assignment: CDR1 SGHRS and CDR2 YFSETQ. V was pared by 2 bases and J by 5 bases, with 13 bases of the junction left unmatched. This sample is part of a study of T-cell memory formation after mild COVID-19. Study-wide results and limits: Mostly located in CM and EM were contracting CD4+ clones, with contracting CD8+ clones located in EMRA.

What was sequenced was PBMCs or a T cell subset sorted from them (not recorded which). This chain uses TRBV5-1 with TRBJ1-5; TRBD1 aligns across 7 bases. The sequence was collected from an adult woman who had mild COVID-19 (a few samples of this study predate the infection). Cell type and time point are not known. The CDR3 sequence: CASSFENDRVGDQPQHF. The CDR3 DNA reads TGCGCCAGCAGCTTCGAAAACGACAGGGTCGGAGATCAGCCCCAGCATTTT.